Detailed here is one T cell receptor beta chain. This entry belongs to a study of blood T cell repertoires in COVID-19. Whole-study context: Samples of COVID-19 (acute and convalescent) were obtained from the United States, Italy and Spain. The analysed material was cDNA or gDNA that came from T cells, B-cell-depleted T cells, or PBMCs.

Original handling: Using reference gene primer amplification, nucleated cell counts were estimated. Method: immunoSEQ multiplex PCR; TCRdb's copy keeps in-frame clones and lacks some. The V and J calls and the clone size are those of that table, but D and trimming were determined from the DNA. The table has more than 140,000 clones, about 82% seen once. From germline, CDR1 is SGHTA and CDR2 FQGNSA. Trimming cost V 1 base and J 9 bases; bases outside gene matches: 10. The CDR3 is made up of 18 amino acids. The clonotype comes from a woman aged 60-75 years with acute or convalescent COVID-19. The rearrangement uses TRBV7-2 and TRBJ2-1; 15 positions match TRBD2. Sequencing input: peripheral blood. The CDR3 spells CASSLGTSGGASFSEQFF. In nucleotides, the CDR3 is TGTGCCAGCAGCTTAGGGACTAGCGGGGGGGCCAGTTTTAGTGAGCAGTTCTTC.